This T cell receptor (beta chain) emerged from a study of graft-versus-host responses after intestinal transplantation. At the level of the study: Recipients across the board were started on anti-thymocyte globulin induction, then kept on tacrolimus and steroids for around three years. Findings and limits, study-wide: Circulating GvH clone levels at their peak were associated with HvG declines (early post-transplant). Marrow from the recipient contained GvH clones, some of which had appeared first in ileum or blood.

As concerns this clone: Its antigen remains unidentified.

TCRdb's table, derived via immunoSEQ multiplex PCR, lists solely in-frame clones and lacks some. The table lists about 8,400 clones, 74% of them singletons. Losses at the gene ends were 8 bases for V and 6 bases for J; bases not matched to a gene: 16. Germline-derived CDR1 and CDR2 are LNHNV and YYDKDF (reference sequence). This CDR3 comprises 16 residues. From the graft tissue, intraepithelial and lamina propria lymphocytes were released through processing. The chain links TRBV15 to TRBJ1-5, with 7 bases lining up with TRBD1. The sample consisted of ileum tissue, taken about 490 days after intestinal transplant. The origin of this receptor is a human patient who received an intestinal transplant, so some T cells may come from the graft donor. Here the CDR3 reads CATSRGDSNSGQPQHF. In DNA form, the CDR3 reads TGTGCCACCTCCAGGGGGGATAGCAATTCGGGTCAGCCCCAGCATTTT.